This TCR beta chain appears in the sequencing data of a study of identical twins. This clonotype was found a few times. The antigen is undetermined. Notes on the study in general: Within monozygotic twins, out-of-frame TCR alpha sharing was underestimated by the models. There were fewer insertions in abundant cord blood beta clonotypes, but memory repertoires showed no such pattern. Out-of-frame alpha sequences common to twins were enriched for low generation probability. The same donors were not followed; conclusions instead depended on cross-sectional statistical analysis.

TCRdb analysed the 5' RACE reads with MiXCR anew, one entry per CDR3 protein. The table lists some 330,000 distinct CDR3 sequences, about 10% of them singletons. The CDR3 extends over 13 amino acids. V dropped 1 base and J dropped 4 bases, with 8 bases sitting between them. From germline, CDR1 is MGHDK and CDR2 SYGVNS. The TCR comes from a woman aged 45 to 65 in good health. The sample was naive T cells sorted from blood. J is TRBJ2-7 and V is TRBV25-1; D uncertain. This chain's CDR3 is CASSEFTVYEQYF. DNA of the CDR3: TGTGCCAGCAGTGAATTTACCGTGTACGAGCAGTACTTC.